The T cell receptor beta chain under discussion was sequenced for a study of cytomegalovirus exposure and HLA in healthy donors. The study, taken as a whole, reports: TCR beta sequences numbering around 15,000 were associated with HLA alleles at 0.05 false discovery rate in a later analysis. Earlier analysis yielded a pattern in which most TCR beta V segments were productive about 90% or about 30% of the time. Rarity characterized most TCR sequences, yet some public TCRs appeared in many donors.

From germline, CDR1 is SNHLY and CDR2 FYNNEI. V was cut by 2 bases and J by 7 bases, with 12 bases left in between. CDR3 length equals 14 residues. Comments on this clone: Its specificity is not known.

In the PCR, 60 Vbeta and 13 Jbeta primers were used. The assay was immunoSEQ multiplex PCR, and TCRdb's table has in-frame clones only and misses some. The table records about 110,000 clones, about 79% of them present only once. The rearrangement uses TRBV2 and TRBJ1-5, with D hard to call. The sequence derives from a man aged 50-59 years in good health and CMV-seropositive. The sequenced sample was PBMCs. CDR3 coding DNA: TGTGCCAGCAGTGAATCATCCTATCTCCAGCCCCAGCATTTT. Amino acids: CASSESSYLQPQHF. The full variable domain, with the rest looked up from reference TRBV2 and TRBJ1-5, is EPEVTQTPSHQVTQMGQEVILRCVPISNHLYFYWYRQILGQKVEFLVSFYNNEISEKSEIFDDQFSVERPDGSNFTLKIRSTKLEDSAMYFCASSESSYLQPQHFGDGTRLSIL.